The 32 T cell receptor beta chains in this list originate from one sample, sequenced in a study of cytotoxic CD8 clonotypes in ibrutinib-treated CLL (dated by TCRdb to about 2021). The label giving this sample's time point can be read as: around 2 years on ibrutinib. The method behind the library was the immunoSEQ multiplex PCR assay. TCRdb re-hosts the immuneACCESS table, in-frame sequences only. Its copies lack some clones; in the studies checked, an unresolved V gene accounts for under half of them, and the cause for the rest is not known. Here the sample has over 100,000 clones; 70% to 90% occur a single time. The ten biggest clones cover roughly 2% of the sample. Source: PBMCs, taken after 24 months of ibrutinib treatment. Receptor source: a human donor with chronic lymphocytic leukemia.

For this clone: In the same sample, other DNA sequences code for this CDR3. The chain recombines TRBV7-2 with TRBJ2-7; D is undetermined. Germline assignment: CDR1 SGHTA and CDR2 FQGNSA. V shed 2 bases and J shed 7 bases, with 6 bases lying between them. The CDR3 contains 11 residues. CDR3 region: CASSLSEEQYF. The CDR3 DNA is TGTGCCAGCAGCTTATCTGAAGAGCAGTACTTC. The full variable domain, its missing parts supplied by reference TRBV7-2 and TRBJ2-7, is GAGVSQSPSNKVTEKGKDVELRCDPISGHTALYWYRQSLGQGLEFLIYFQGNSAPDKSGLPSDRFSAERTGGSVSTLTIQRTQQEDSAVYLCASSLSEEQYFGPGTRLTVT.

This CDR3 is CASKGHLNTEAFF. DNA for the CDR3: TGTGCCAGCAAAGGACATCTGAACACTGAAGCTTTCTTT. The V gene is TRBV25-1, the J gene TRBJ1-1; possible D gene TRBD1, 5 bases. Between the trimmed V and J ends, which lost 7 bases and 0 bases, there was a span of 9 bases. CDR3 length: 13 amino acids. Germline CDR1 MGHDK, CDR2 SYGVNS.

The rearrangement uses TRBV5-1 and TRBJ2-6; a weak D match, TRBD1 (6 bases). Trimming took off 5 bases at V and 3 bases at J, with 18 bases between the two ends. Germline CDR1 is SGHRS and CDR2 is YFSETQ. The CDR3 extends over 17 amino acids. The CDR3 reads CASRRGLSGDGANVLTF. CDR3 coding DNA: TGCGCCAGCAGGCGCGGGTTATCAGGGGATGGGGCCAACGTCCTGACTTTC. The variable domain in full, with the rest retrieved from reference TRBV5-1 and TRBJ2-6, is KAGVTQTPRYLIKTRGQQVTLSCSPISGHRSVSWYQQTPGQGLQFLFEYFSETQRNKGNFPGRFSGRQFSNSRSEMNVSTLELGDSALYLCASRRGLSGDGANVLTFGAGSRLTVL.

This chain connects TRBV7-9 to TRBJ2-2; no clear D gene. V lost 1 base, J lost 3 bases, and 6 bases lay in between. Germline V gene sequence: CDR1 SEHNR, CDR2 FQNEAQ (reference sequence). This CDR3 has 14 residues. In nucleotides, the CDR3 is TGTGCCAGCAGCTTAGTAGCTTACACCGGGGAGCTGTTTTTT. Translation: CASSLVAYTGELFF. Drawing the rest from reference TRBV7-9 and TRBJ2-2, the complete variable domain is DTGVSQNPRHKITKRGQNVTFRCDPISEHNRLYWYRQTLGQGPEFLTYFQNEAQLEKSRLLSDRFSAERPKGSFSTLEIQRTEQGDSAMYLCASSLVAYTGELFFGEGSRLTVL.

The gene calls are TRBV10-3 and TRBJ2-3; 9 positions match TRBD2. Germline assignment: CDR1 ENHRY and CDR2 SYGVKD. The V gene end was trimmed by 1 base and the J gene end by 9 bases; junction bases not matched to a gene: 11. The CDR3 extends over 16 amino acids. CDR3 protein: CAISELASGAAGTQYF. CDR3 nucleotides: TGTGCCATCAGTGAGTTGGCTAGCGGGGCGGCTGGGACGCAGTATTTT.

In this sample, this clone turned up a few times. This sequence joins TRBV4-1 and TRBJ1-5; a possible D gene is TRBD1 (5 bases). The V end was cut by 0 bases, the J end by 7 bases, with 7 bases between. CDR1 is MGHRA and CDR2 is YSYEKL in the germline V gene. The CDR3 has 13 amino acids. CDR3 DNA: TGCGCCAGCAGCCAAGAGGAGGGGCAGCCCCAGCATTTT. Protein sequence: CASSQEEGQPQHF.

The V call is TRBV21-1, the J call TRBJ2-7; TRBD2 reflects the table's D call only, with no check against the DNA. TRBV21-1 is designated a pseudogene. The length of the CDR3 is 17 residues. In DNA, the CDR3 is TGTGCCAGCAGCAAAGGGGGTGCGAGCGGGGTATCGTACGAGCAGTACTTC. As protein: CASSKGGASGVSYEQYF.

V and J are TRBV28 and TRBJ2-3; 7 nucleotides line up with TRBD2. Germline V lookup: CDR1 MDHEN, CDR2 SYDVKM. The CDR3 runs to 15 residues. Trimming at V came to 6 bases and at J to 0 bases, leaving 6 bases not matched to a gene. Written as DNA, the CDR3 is TGTGCCAGCAGCGACGGGGGAGGGAGCACAGATACGCAGTATTTT. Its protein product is CASSDGGGSTDTQYF.

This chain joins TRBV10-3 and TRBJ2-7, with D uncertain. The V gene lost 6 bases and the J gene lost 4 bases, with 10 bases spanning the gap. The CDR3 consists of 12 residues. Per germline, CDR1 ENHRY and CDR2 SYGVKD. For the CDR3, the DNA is TGTGCCATCAGCGAAAAGGAATACGAGCAGTACTTC. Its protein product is CAISEKEYEQYF.

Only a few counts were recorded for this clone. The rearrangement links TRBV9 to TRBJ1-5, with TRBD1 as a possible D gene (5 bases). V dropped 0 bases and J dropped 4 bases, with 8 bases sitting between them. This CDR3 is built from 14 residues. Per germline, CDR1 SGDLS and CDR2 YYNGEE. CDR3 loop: CASSVGGGNQPQHF. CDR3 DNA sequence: TGTGCCAGCAGCGTAGGTGGGGGGAATCAGCCCCAGCATTTT.

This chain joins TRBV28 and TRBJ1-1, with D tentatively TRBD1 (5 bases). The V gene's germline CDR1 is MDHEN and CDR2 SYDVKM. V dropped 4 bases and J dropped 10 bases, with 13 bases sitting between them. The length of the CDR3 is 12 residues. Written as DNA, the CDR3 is TGTGCCAGCAGTTGGGACCCCCGGGGAGCTTTCTTT. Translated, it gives CASSWDPRGAFF.

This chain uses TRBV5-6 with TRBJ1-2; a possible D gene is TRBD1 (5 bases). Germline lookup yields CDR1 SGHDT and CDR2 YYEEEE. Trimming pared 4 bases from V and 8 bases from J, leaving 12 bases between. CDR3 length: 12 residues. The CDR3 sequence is CASSVGLGGYTF. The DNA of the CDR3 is TGTGCCAGCAGCGTGGGGCTCGGCGGCTACACCTTC.

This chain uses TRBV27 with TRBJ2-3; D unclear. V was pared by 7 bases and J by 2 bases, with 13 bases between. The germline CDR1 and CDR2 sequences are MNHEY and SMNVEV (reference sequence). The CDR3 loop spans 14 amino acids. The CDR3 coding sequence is TGTGCCAGCATGGTCCATAGCCCCACAGATACGCAGTATTTT. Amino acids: CASMVHSPTDTQYF.

The CDR3 protein is CASSGTGGTDTQYF. In nucleotides, the CDR3 is TGTGCCAGCAGTGGGACAGGGGGCACAGATACGCAGTATTTT. The chain employs TRBV2 and TRBJ2-3; 9 bases line up with TRBD1. The J segment lost 1 base and the V segment lost 4 bases, leaving 0 bases of the junction unmatched. CDR3 length: 14 residues. CDR1 is SNHLY and CDR2 is FYNNEI in the germline V gene.

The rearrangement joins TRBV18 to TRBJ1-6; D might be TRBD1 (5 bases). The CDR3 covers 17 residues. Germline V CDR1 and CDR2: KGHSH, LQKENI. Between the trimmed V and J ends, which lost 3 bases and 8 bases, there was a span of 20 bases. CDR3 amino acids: CASSPGPPGRNHSPLHF. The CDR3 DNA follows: TGTGCCAGCTCACCGGGACCCCCGGGACGGAATCATTCACCCCTCCACTTT. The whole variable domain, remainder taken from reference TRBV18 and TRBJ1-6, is NAGVMQNPRHLVRRRGQEARLRCSPMKGHSHVYWYRQLPEEGLKFMVYLQKENIIDESGMPKERFSAEFPKEGPSILRIQQVVRGDSAAYFCASSPGPPGRNHSPLHFGNGTRLTVT.

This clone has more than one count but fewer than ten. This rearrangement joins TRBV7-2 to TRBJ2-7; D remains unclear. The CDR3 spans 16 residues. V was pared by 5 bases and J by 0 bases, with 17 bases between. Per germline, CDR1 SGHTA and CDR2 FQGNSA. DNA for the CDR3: TGTGCCAGCAGCCCCCCCGGGTGGCAGGCCTCCTACGAGCAGTACTTC. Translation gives CASSPPGWQASYEQYF.

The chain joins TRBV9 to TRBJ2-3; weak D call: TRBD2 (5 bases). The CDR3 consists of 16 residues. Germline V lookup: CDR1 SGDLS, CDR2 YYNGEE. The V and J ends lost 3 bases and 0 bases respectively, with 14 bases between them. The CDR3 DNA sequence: TGTGCCAGCAGCGCCCACGGGGAGCGGAGCACAGATACGCAGTATTTT. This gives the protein CASSAHGERSTDTQYF.

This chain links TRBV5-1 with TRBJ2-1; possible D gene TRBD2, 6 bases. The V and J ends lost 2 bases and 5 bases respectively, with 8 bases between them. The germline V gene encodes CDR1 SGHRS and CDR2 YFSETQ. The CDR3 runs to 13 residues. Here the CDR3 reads CASSFRGDNEQFF. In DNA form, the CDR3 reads TGCGCCAGCAGCTTTCGCGGGGACAATGAGCAGTTCTTC.

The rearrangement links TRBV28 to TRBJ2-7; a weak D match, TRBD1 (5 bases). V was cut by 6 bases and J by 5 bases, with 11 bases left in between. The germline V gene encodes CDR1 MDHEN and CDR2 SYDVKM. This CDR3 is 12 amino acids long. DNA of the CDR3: TGTGCCAGCAGGGGGCTAAGGAACGAGCAGTACTTC. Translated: CASRGLRNEQYF. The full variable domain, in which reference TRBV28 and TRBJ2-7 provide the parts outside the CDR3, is DVKVTQSSRYLVKRTGEKVFLECVQDMDHENMFWYRQDPGLGLRLIYFSYDVKMKEKGDIPEGYSVSREKKERFSLILESASTNQTSMYLCASRGLRNEQYFGPGTRLTVT.

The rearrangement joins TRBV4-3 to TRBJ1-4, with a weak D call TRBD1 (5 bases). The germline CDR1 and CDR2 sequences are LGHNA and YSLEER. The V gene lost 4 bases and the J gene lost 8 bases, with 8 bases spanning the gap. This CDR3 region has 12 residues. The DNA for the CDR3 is TGCGCCAGCAGCCGGGGCAGGGAAAAACTGTTTTTT. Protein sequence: CASSRGREKLFF.

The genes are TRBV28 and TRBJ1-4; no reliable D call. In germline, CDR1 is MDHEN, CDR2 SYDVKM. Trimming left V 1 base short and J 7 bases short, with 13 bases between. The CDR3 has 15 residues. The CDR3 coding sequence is TGTGCCAGCAGTTTATCTGGCAGGACGAGTGAAAAACTGTTTTTT. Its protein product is CASSLSGRTSEKLFF.

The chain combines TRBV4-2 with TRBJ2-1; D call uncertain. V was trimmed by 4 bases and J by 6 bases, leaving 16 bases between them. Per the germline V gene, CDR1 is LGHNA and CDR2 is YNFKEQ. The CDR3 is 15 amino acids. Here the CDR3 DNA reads TGTGCCAGCAGCCCAGAGAGGACGGGCCTCAATGAGCAGTTCTTC. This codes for CASSPERTGLNEQFF.

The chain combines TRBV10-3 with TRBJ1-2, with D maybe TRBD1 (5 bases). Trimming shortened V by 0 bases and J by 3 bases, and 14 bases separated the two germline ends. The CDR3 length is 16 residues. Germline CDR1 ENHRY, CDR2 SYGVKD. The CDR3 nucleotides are TGTGCCATCAGTGAGTCTCGCTCGGGAGGGGACTATGGCTACACCTTC. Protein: CAISESRSGGDYGYTF.

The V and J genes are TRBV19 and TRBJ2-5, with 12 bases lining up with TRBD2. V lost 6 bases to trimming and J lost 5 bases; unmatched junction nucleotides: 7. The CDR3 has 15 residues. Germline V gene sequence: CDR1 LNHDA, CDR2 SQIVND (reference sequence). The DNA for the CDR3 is TGTGCCAGTAGCCTCCTAGCGGGAGGGGGGGAGACCCAGTACTTC. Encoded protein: CASSLLAGGGETQYF.

The CDR3 nucleotides read TGTGCCAGCAGTTTACCCAGGGGCTATGGCTACACCTTC. Translated, it gives CASSLPRGYGYTF. The chain is built from TRBV28 and TRBJ1-2; weak D call: TRBD1 (6 bases). The V gene lost 2 bases and the J gene lost 4 bases, with 8 bases spanning the gap. The CDR3 has 13 amino acids. Germline CDR1 is MDHEN and CDR2 is SYDVKM.

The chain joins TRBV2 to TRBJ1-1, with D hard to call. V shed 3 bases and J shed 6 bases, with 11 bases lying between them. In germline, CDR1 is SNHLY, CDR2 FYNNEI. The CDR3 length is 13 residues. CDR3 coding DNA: TGTGCCAGCAGTGACCCCCTGGGGTCTGAAGCTTTCTTT. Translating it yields CASSDPLGSEAFF.

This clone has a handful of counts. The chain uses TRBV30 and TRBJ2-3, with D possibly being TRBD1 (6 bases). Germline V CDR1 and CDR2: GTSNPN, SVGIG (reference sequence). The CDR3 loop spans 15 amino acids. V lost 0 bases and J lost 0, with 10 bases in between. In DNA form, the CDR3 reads TGTGCCTGGAGTGTACCTACAGGGAGCACAGATACGCAGTATTTT. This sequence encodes CAWSVPTGSTDTQYF.

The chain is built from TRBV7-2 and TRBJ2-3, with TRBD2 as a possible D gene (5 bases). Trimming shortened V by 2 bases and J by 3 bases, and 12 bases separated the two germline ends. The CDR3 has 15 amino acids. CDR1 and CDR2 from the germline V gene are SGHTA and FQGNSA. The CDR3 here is CASSLFGSSTDTQYF. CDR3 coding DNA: TGTGCCAGCAGCTTATTTGGGAGTAGTACAGATACGCAGTATTTT.

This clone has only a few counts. The CDR3 coding sequence is TGTGCCAGCAGCCCTCGGGGACAGGGTCTAGGGGAGCAGTTCTTC. Its protein product is CASSPRGQGLGEQFF. The gene calls are TRBV7-2 and TRBJ2-1, with 9 positions matching TRBD1. The CDR3 covers 15 residues. V lost 5 bases to trimming and J lost 10 bases; unmatched junction nucleotides: 12. In germline, CDR1 is SGHTA, CDR2 FQGNSA.

The CDR3 here is CASSPPNRGVNTEAFF. CDR3 sequence (DNA): TGTGCCAGCTCACCACCAAACAGGGGCGTGAACACTGAAGCTTTCTTT. This chain connects TRBV18 to TRBJ1-1; 7 positions match TRBD1. The CDR3 has 16 amino acids. CDR1 is KGHSH and CDR2 is LQKENI in the germline V gene. The V gene end was trimmed by 0 bases and the J gene end by 0 bases; junction bases not matched to a gene: 4.

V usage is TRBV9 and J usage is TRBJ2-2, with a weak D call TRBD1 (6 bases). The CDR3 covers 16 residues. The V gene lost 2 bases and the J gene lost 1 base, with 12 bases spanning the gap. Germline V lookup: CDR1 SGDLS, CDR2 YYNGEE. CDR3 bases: TGTGCCAGCAGCGTCTCATCGACAGGGAACACCGGGGAGCTGTTTTTT. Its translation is CASSVSSTGNTGELFF.

This chain's CDR3 is CASSLGWSEQYF. CDR3 in DNA: TGTGCCAGCAGTTTAGGATGGTCCGAGCAGTACTTC. The chain couples TRBV28 to TRBJ2-7, with unresolved D. Germline V gene lookup returns CDR1 MDHEN and CDR2 SYDVKM. Trimming took off 2 bases at V and 6 bases at J, with 8 bases between the two ends. The CDR3 runs to 12 residues.